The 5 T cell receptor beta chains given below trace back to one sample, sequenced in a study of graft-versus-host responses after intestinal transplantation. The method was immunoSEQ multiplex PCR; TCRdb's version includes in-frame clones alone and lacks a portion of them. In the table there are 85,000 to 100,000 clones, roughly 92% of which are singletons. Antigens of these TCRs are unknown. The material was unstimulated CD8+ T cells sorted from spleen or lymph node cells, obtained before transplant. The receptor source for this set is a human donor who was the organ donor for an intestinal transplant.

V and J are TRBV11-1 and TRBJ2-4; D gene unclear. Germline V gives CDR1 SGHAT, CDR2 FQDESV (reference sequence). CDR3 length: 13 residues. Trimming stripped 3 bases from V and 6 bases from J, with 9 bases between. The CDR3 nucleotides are TGTGCCAGCAGCTTTCACTCAGGAAACATTCAGTACTTC. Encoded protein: CASSFHSGNIQYF.

CDR3 nucleotides: TGCGCCAGCAGGCGGGCGGGGGGGCAGACAGATACGCAGTATTTT. It yields the protein CASRRAGGQTDTQYF. V and J are TRBV4-1 and TRBJ2-3; 9 nucleotides agree with TRBD2. CDR1 and CDR2 (germline): MGHRA, YSYEKL. Trimming removed 6 bases from V and 3 bases from J; junction bases left unmatched: 7. This CDR3 region has 15 residues.

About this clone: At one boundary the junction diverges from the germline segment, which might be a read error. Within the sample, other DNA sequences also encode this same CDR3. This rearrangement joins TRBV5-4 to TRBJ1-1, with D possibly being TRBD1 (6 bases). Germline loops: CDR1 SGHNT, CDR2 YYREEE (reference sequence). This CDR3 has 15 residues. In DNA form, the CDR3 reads TGTGCCAGCAGCCTCAACCCAGGGGCCAACACTGAGGCTTTCTTT. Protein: CASSLNPGANTEAFF.

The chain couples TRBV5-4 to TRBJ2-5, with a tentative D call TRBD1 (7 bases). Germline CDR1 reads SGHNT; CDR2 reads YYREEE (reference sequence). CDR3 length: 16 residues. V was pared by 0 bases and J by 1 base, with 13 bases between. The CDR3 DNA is TGTGCCAGCAGCTTGGGGAGGGGGCCGCCCCAAGAGACCCAGTACTTC. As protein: CASSLGRGPPQETQYF. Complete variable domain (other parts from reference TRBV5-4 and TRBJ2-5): ETGVTQSPTHLIKTRGQQVTLRCSSQSGHNTVSWYQQALGQGPQFIFQYYREEENGRGNFPPRFSGLQFPNYSSELNVNALELDDSALYLCASSLGRGPPQETQYFGPGTRLLVL.

CDR3 bases: TGTGCCAGCAGCTTAGGAGGCGGGTTCTCCTCTGGGGCCAACGTCCTGACTTTC. Its protein is CASSLGGGFSSGANVLTF. The rearrangement links TRBV7-9 to TRBJ2-6; maybe TRBD2 (5 bases). This CDR3 spans 18 amino acids. V dropped 1 base and J dropped 0 bases, with 13 bases sitting between them. Germline V gives CDR1 SEHNR, CDR2 FQNEAQ (reference sequence). The full variable domain, completed using reference TRBV7-9 and TRBJ2-6, is DTGVSQNPRHKITKRGQNVTFRCDPISEHNRLYWYRQTLGQGPEFLTYFQNEAQLEKSRLLSDRFSAERPKGSFSTLEIQRTEQGDSAMYLCASSLGGGFSSGANVLTFGAGSRLTVL.